The 9 T cell receptor beta chains listed next were all sequenced from one sample in a study of cytomegalovirus exposure and HLA in healthy donors. The PCR had 60 Vbeta and 13 Jbeta primers. This table comes from immunoSEQ multiplex PCR, and its TCRdb copy is limited to in-frame clones, with some not included. The sample lists about 69,000 clones; 65% to 75% were seen once. Sequenced: PBMCs. Receptors originate from a woman between 55 and 75 years old in good health and CMV-seropositive.

The chain employs TRBV6-5 and TRBJ2-1; 8 nucleotides agree with TRBD1. The V gene's germline CDR1 is MNHEY and CDR2 SVGAGI. The length of the CDR3 is 13 residues. Losses at the gene ends were 8 bases for V and 0 bases for J; bases not matched to a gene: 0. CDR3 coding DNA: TGTGCCAGCGGGACAGGCTCCTACAATGAGCAGTTCTTC. This sequence encodes CASGTGSYNEQFF.

V gene TRBV6-1 combines with J gene TRBJ2-7; 8 nucleotides align to TRBD1. CDR3 length: 17 amino acids. V lost 3 bases, J lost 6 bases, and 16 bases stayed unmatched. Germline values: CDR1 MNHNS, CDR2 SASEGT. This CDR3 is CASSDPRSNGQGSEQYF. For the CDR3, the DNA is TGTGCCAGCAGTGATCCTCGAAGTAATGGACAGGGAAGCGAGCAGTACTTC.

The sample holds a few counts of this clone. The V call is TRBV6-5, the J call TRBJ1-6, with 9 bases lining up with TRBD1. Per germline, CDR1 MNHEY and CDR2 SVGAGI. The CDR3 covers 14 residues. Unmatched junction bases numbered 6, after V lost 6 bases and J lost 9 bases. DNA for the CDR3: TGTGCCAGCAGGGGGACAGGGACTGGTTCACCCCTCCACTTT. Protein sequence: CASRGTGTGSPLHF.

V usage is TRBV5-4 and J usage is TRBJ1-2; D is undetermined. Germline V gene lookup returns CDR1 SGHNT and CDR2 YYREEE (reference sequence). This CDR3 region has 13 residues. The V end was cut by 4 bases, the J end by 5 bases, with 12 bases between. This CDR3 reads CASSGGKEYGYTF. CDR3 nucleotides: TGTGCCAGCAGCGGCGGGAAAGAATATGGCTACACCTTC. Full variable domain (remainder filled in from reference TRBV5-4 and TRBJ1-2): ETGVTQSPTHLIKTRGQQVTLRCSSQSGHNTVSWYQQALGQGPQFIFQYYREEENGRGNFPPRFSGLQFPNYSSELNVNALELDDSALYLCASSGGKEYGYTFGSGTRLTVV.

The chain uses TRBV9 and TRBJ2-3, with unresolved D. The CDR3 is 13 residues long. Trimming removed 0 bases at V and 1 base at J, with 3 bases between. Germline V CDR1 and CDR2: SGDLS, YYNGEE. In nucleotides, the CDR3 is TGTGCCAGCAGCGTAGCGGGCACAGATACGCAGTATTTT. Encoded protein: CASSVAGTDTQYF.

V and J are TRBV7-8 and TRBJ1-6; 8 bases agree with TRBD1. Germline values: CDR1 SGHVS, CDR2 FQNEAQ. The ends lost 2 bases at V and 10 bases at J; junction bases unmatched: 7. This CDR3 is 15 amino acids long. DNA of the CDR3: TGTGCCAGCAGCTTAATGGGACAGGTCGACTCACCCCTCCACTTT. The encoded protein is CASSLMGQVDSPLHF.

This clone was picked up one time. The chain couples TRBV29-1 to TRBJ1-2; 8 positions agree with TRBD1. Germline loops: CDR1 SQVTM, CDR2 ANQGSEA. With 6 bases clipped from V and 4 bases from J, the junction kept 1 base outside the gene matches. The CDR3 covers 11 residues. The CDR3, as DNA: TGCAGCGTGGACAGGGTCTATGGCTACACCTTC. This gives the protein CSVDRVYGYTF.

The rearrangement links TRBV9 to TRBJ2-1, with TRBD1 matching 7 bases. The ends lost 3 bases at V and 6 bases at J; junction bases unmatched: 6. The CDR3 extends over 14 amino acids. Germline values: CDR1 SGDLS, CDR2 YYNGEE. CDR3 DNA: TGTGCCAGCAGCGAGGCAGGGGGTTTCAATGAGCAGTTCTTC. Translated, it gives CASSEAGGFNEQFF.

The chain combines TRBV12-5 with TRBJ2-7; D might be TRBD1 (6 bases). V lost 3 bases and J lost 8, with 11 bases in between. The CDR3 has 12 amino acids. Germline CDR1 and CDR2: LGHNT and FRNRAP. The CDR3: CASGLNDRKQYF. For the CDR3, the DNA is TGTGCTAGTGGTTTAAACGACAGGAAGCAGTACTTC.